The clone carrying this T cell receptor beta chain has just a few counts. Its antigen is still unknown. These data come from a study of OX40 agonist ivuxolimab in advanced cancers. This CDR3 spans 14 amino acids. Germline V CDR1 and CDR2: WNHNN, SYGVQD (reference sequence). The germline V and J ends were trimmed by 3 bases and 4 bases, with 12 bases remaining between them. TCRdb's copy holds only in-frame clones and misses some; the assay was immunoSEQ multiplex PCR. Found here are roughly 26,000 clones, 76% of them singletons; the top ten hold over 11%. Patients who had autoimmune disease history or got systemic immunosuppression were left out. Overall study findings and caveats: In general, CD8+ T cells held more expanded clones than CD4+ did, on average.

Sequenced here: CD4+ or CD8+ T cells sorted from blood, sampled in a trial of the OX40 agonist ivuxolimab. This clonotype was obtained from an adult with an advanced solid tumor such as melanoma, head and neck, liver or kidney cancer. This chain links TRBV10-1 with TRBJ2-5, with D possibly being TRBD1 (5 bases). The CDR3 loop is CASSDTQGIETQYF. Written as DNA, the CDR3 is TGCGCCAGCAGTGATACCCAGGGAATAGAGACCCAGTACTTC.